A selection of T cell receptor beta chains follows, all from one sample in a study of identical twins. Each CDR3 protein is one row after TCRdb ran MiXCR on the 5' RACE reads. The sample shows around 530,000 distinct CDR3 sequences, about 16% of them seen only once. The sample was also reused in another study, on yellow fever vaccine responses in identical twins.

The sample comprised CD4+ T cells sorted from blood. The source of these receptors is a woman between 18 and 29 years old in good health. CDR3s include the opening cysteine and the closing phenylalanine or tryptophan. The D gene is left open where the match is weak. The listing skips clone size in some rows; elsewhere it reads once, few, many or a size class.

abundance,j_gene,v_gene,d_gene,CDR3nt,CDR3aa
few,TRBJ2-7,TRBV9,TRBD2,TGTGCCAGCAGCCCCCTAGCGGATACCTACGAGCAGTACTTC,CASSPLADTYEQYF
few,TRBJ1-1,TRBV10-3,.,TGTGCCATCAGGGGCGGAGGAAGCACTGAAGCTTTCTTT,CAIRGGGSTEAFF
.,TRBJ2-7,TRBV29-1,TRBD2,TGCAGCGTTGTGACTAGCGGAACTCCCTACGAGCAGTACTTC,CSVVTSGTPYEQYF
many,TRBJ2-1,TRBV20-1,.,TGCAGTGCTAGAGAGTCCGGGCTCTCTTACAATGAGCAGTTCTTC,CSARESGLSYNEQFF
few,TRBJ1-2,TRBV28,TRBD1,TGTGCCAGCGGGACAGGACCTTATGGCTACACCTTC,CASGTGPYGYTF
.,TRBJ2-5,TRBV11-1,TRBD2,TGTGCCAGCAGCTTTTCTTTGGCGGGGGGCCAAACCCAAGAGACCCAGTACTTC,CASSFSLAGGQTQETQYF
.,TRBJ1-1,TRBV12-3/TRBV12-4,TRBD1,TGTGCCAGCAGTTCCAGGACAGGGGGGAACACTGAAGCTTTCTTT,CASSSRTGGNTEAFF
.,TRBJ1-2,TRBV6-1,.,TGTGCCAGCAGTGAAGGGCTTTTGTATGGTGGCTACACCTTC,CASSEGLLYGGYTF
.,TRBJ2-5,TRBV5-1,.,TGCGCCAGCAGCTTGGCCGGCGATGGGGGGGAGACCCAGTACTTC,CASSLAGDGGETQYF
.,TRBJ1-6,TRBV7-2,.,TGTGCCAGCAGCGCCGGCCCCGGGACTTCACCCCTCCACTTT,CASSAGPGTSPLHF
.,TRBJ2-2,TRBV5-1,TRBD2,TGCGCCAGCAGCTCACTGACTAGCGGGACTCTGTTTTTT,CASSSLTSGTLFF
few,TRBJ2-1,TRBV4-1,TRBD1,TGCGCCAGCAGCCAACCGGGACAGGGGATAAATGAGCAGTTCTTC,CASSQPGQGINEQFF
.,TRBJ2-1,TRBV19,.,TGTGCCAGTAGTCCTACCCAGGGTCTCTCTGAGCAGTTCTTC,CASSPTQGLSEQFF
.,TRBJ2-2,TRBV7-2,.,TGTGCCAGCAGCTTATTTTTCAGTGACACCGGGGAGCTGTTTTTT,CASSLFFSDTGELFF
.,TRBJ2-2,TRBV3-1,.,TGTGCCAGCAGCCAAGAACCAGGAGGCGACACCGGGGAGCTGTTTTTT,CASSQEPGGDTGELFF
.,TRBJ2-5,TRBV6-6,.,TGTGCCAGCAGTTACGTGGGGTGGGAGACCCAGTACTTC,CASSYVGWETQYF
many,TRBJ1-1,TRBV5-1,.,TGCGCCAGCAGCCCCAAACCGGGACCGGCGAACACTGAAGCTTTCTTT,CASSPKPGPANTEAFF
few,TRBJ2-3,TRBV5-5,TRBD2,TGTGCCAGCAGCGTGGGACTAGTTCCAGATACGCAGTATTTT,CASSVGLVPDTQYF
many,TRBJ1-6,TRBV5-1,.,TGCGCCAGCAGCTTACGAGACAGCCAGAGCTCCTATAATTCACCCCTCCACTTT,CASSLRDSQSSYNSPLHF
.,TRBJ2-3,TRBV20-1,.,TGCAGTGCTCCAATCCGCACTAGCACAGATACGCAGTATTTT,CSAPIRTSTDTQYF
many,TRBJ2-7,TRBV12-3/TRBV12-4,.,TGTGCCAGCAGTTCCGGGGAGATGCAGTACTTC,CASSSGEMQYF